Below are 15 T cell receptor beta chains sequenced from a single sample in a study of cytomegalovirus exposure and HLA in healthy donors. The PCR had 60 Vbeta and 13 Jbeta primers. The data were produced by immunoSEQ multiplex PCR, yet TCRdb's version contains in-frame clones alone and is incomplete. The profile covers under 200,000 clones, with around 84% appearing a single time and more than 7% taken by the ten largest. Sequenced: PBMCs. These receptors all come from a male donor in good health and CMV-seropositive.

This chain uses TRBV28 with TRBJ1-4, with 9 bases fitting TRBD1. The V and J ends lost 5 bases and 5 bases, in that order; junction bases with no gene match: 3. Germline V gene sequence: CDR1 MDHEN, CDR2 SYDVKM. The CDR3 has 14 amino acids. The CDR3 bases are TGTGCCAGCAGTAACGGACAGGGGAATGAAAAACTGTTTTTT. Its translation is CASSNGQGNEKLFF.

This CDR3 reads CASSSLDTTSYEQYF. Here the CDR3 DNA reads TGTGCCAGCAGTTCCTTGGACACGACGTCCTACGAGCAGTACTTC. The chain recombines TRBV6-5 with TRBJ2-7, with D possibly matching TRBD1 (5 bases). CDR1 is MNHEY and CDR2 is SVGAGI in the germline V gene. Trimming stripped 4 bases from V and 1 base from J, with 14 bases between. The CDR3 length is 15 residues.

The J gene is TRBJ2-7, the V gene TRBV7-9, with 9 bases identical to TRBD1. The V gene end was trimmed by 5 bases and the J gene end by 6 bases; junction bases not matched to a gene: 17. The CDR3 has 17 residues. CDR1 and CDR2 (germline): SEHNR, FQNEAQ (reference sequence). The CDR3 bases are TGTGCCAGCAGCGGTGGCGGTTGGGACAGGGTCGATGGCGAGCAGTACTTC. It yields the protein CASSGGGWDRVDGEQYF.

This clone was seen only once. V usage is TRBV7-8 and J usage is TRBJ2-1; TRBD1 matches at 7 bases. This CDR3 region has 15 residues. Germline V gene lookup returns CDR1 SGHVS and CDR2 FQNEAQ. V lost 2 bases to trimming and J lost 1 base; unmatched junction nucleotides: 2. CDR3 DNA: TGTGCCAGCAGCTTACTACAGGGGTCCTACAATGAGCAGTTCTTC. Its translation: CASSLLQGSYNEQFF.

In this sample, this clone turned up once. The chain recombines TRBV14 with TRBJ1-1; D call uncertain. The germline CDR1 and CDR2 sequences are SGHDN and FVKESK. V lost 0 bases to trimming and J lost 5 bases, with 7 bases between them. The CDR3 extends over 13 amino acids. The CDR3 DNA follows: TGTGCCAGCAGCCAAGATTTGGCAACTGAAGCTTTCTTT. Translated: CASSQDLATEAFF.

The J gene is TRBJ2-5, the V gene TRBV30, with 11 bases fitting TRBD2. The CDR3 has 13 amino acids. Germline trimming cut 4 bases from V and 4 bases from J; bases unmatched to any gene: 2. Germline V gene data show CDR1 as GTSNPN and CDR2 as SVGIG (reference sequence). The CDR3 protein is CAWTSGGSETQYF. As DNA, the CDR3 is TGTGCCTGGACTAGCGGGGGGTCAGAGACCCAGTACTTC. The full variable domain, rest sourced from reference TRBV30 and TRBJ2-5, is SQTIHQWPATLVQPVGSPLSLECTVEGTSNPNLYWYRQAAGRGLQLLFYSVGIGQISSEVPQNLSASRPQDRQFILSSKKLLLSDSGFYLCAWTSGGSETQYFGPGTRLLVL.

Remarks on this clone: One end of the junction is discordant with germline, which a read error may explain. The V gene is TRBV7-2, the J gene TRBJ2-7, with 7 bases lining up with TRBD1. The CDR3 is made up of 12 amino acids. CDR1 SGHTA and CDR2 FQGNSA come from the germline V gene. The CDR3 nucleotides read TGTGCCAGCAGTTTAGGGGGCCGCGAGCAGTACTTC. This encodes CASSLGGREQYF.

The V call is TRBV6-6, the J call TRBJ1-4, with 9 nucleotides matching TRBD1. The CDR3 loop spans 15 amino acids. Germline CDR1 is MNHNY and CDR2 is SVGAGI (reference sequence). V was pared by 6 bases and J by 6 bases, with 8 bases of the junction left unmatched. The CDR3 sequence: CASSHVGQGDEKLFF. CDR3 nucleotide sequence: TGTGCCAGCAGCCACGTGGGACAGGGCGATGAAAAACTGTTTTTT.

The CDR3 DNA follows: TGTGCCAGCAGTTTTGCCGGGAACTATGGCTACACCTTC. It codes for CASSFAGNYGYTF. The chain couples TRBV28 to TRBJ1-2; D remains ambiguous. Germline assignment: CDR1 MDHEN and CDR2 SYDVKM. V gave up 3 bases and J gave up 2 bases, with 7 bases separating them. The CDR3 contains 13 residues.

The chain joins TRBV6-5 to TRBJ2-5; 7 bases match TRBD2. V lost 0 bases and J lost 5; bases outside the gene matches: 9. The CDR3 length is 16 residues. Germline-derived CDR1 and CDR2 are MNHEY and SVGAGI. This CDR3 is CASSYSRPGGGETQYF. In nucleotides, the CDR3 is TGTGCCAGCAGTTACTCGAGGCCGGGGGGTGGTGAGACCCAGTACTTC.

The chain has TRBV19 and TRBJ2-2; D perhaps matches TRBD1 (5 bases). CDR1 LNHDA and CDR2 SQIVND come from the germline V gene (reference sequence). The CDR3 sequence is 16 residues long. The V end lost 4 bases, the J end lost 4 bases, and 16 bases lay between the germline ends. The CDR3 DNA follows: TGTGCCAGTAGTAATCAGGGTCATCTAGGCACCGGGGAGCTGTTTTTT. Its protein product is CASSNQGHLGTGELFF.

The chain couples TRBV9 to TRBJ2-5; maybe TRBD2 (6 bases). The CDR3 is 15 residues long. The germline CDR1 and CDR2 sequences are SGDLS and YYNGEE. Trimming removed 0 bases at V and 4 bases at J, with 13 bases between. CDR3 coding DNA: TGTGCCAGCAGCGTAGCGGGAGTTGGTCGAGAGACCCAGTACTTC. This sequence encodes CASSVAGVGRETQYF.

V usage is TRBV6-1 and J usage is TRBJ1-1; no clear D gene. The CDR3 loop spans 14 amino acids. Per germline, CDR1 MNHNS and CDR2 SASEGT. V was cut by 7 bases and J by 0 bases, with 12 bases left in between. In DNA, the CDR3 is TGTGCCAGCATGGCCGGGGTCATGAACACTGAAGCTTTCTTT. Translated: CASMAGVMNTEAFF.

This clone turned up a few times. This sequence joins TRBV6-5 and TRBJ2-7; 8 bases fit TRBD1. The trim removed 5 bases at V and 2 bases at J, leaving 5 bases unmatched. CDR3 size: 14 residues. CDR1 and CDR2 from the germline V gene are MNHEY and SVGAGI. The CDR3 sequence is CASSPPDRAYEQYF. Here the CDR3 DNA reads TGTGCCAGCAGTCCCCCGGACAGGGCCTACGAGCAGTACTTC.

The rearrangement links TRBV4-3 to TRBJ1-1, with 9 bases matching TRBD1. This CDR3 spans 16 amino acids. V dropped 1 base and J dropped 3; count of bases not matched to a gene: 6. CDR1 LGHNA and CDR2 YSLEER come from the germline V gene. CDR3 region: CASSQASQGAHTEAFF. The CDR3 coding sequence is TGCGCCAGCAGCCAAGCGTCACAGGGGGCGCACACTGAAGCTTTCTTT.